This TCR beta chain comes out of a study of kidney transplant recipient with SARS-CoV-2 infection. This clonotype has ten or more counts. This CDR3 has 14 residues. V was clipped by 3 bases and J by 6 bases, with 15 bases between them. The germline CDR1 and CDR2 sequences are MDHEN and SYDVKM. TCRdb re-analysed the reads in MiXCR, keeping a single row per CDR3 protein. The profile covers under 250,000 distinct CDR3 sequences, with 29% appearing a single time and less than 8.5% taken by the ten largest. The TCR originated in a young adult male patient who had COVID-19 and was a kidney transplant recipient. Some T cells may be supplied by the graft donor. This rearrangement joins TRBV28 to TRBJ2-7, with D maybe TRBD2 (6 bases). The sample in question was a blood sample, obtained at baseline and around day 120 from a kidney transplant recipient. CDR3 protein: CASSFGGPSVEQYF. The CDR3 region has the DNA TGTGCCAGCAGTTTCGGGGGACCTTCGGTCGAGCAGTACTTC.